Listed here are 16 T cell receptor beta chains from one sample, sequenced in a study of blood T cell repertoires in COVID-19. TCRdb's copy holds only in-frame clones and misses some; the assay was immunoSEQ multiplex PCR. The sample lists more than 350,000 clones, over 75% occurring once. The specimen was PBMCs or T cells enriched from blood (not recorded which). Receptors were obtained from a man between 18 and 29 years old who had recovered from COVID-19.

The CDR3 DNA follows: TGTGCCAGCAGCTCAAGCCGGGACACCACCTCCTACAATGAGCAGTTCTTC. Its translation is CASSSSRDTTSYNEQFF. The chain is built from TRBV11-3 and TRBJ2-1; TRBD1 might be the D (6 bases). The V gene's germline CDR1 is SGHNT and CDR2 YENEEA. The CDR3 contains 17 residues. Trimming removed 4 bases from V and 0 bases from J, with 16 bases in between.

The CDR3 loop reads CASSFGGGGNSPLHF. For the CDR3, the DNA is TGTGCCAGCAGTTTTGGGGGCGGGGGAAATTCACCCCTCCACTTT. This sequence joins TRBV6-5 and TRBJ1-6; possibly TRBD1 for D (6 bases). Looked up from germline, CDR1 is MNHEY and CDR2 is SVGAGI. V shed 4 bases and J shed 7 bases, with 14 bases lying between them. The CDR3 sequence is 15 residues long.

This clone came up once. The J gene is TRBJ2-1, the V gene TRBV28; 9 bases fit TRBD2. The germline gives CDR1 MDHEN, CDR2 SYDVKM. The CDR3 is made up of 16 amino acids. V dropped 5 bases and J dropped 5; count of bases not matched to a gene: 10. Written as DNA, the CDR3 is TGTGCCAGCAGTCTTTACGGGACTAGCCTAAACAATGAGCAGTTCTTC. This codes for CASSLYGTSLNNEQFF.

The V gene is TRBV11-3, the J gene TRBJ2-3; TRBD2 aligns across 7 bases. Germline trimming cut 1 base from V and 8 bases from J; bases unmatched to any gene: 6. The CDR3 runs to 14 residues. CDR1 SGHNT and CDR2 YENEEA come from the germline V gene. CDR3 in amino acids: CASSLAGTTSTQYF. CDR3 nucleotides: TGTGCCAGCAGCTTAGCAGGGACTACATCTACGCAGTATTTT.

V and J are TRBV5-1 and TRBJ1-6; D might be TRBD1 (6 bases). The CDR3 totals 14 residues. Trimming shortened V by 3 bases and J by 4 bases, and 8 bases separated the two germline ends. Germline CDR1 and CDR2: SGHRS and YFSETQ. The CDR3 bases are TGCGCCAGCAGCTCACAGGGTTATAATTCACCCCTCCACTTT. Its protein is CASSSQGYNSPLHF.

V gene TRBV19 combines with J gene TRBJ2-7; 10 nucleotides line up with TRBD2. The CDR3 consists of 14 residues. The germline V gene encodes CDR1 LNHDA and CDR2 SQIVND (reference sequence). Trimming at V came to 7 bases and at J to 0 bases, leaving 3 bases not matched to a gene. CDR3 sequence (DNA): TGTGCCAGTACGGCTAGCGGGGGCTCCTACGAGCAGTACTTC. Translating gives CASTASGGSYEQYF.

The rearrangement uses TRBV21-1 and TRBJ1-1; the D call in the table, TRBD1, was not verified against the DNA. TRBV21-1 is flagged as a pseudogene. CDR3 size: 16 residues. The CDR3 DNA follows: TGTGCCAGCATGACCCACTCGGACACTGCGGACACTGAAGCTTTCTTT. This translates into CASMTHSDTADTEAFF.

The V gene is TRBV28, the J gene TRBJ1-6, with 7 bases aligning to TRBD1. The CDR3 is 14 residues long. V shed 7 bases and J 6 bases; nucleotides not matched to a gene: 6. The germline V gene has CDR1 MDHEN and CDR2 SYDVKM. The CDR3 loop reads CASNRDSFNSPLHF. The CDR3 DNA reads as TGTGCCAGCAACCGGGACAGTTTTAATTCACCCCTCCACTTT.

As concerns this clone: This same CDR3 is encoded by further DNA sequences in the sample. The chain combines TRBV5-1 with TRBJ1-1, with 8 bases identical to TRBD1. There are 12 residues in the CDR3. Germline V gene sequence: CDR1 SGHRS, CDR2 YFSETQ. The trim removed 2 bases at V and 8 bases at J, leaving 2 bases unmatched. CDR3 DNA: TGCGCCAGCAGCTTCGACAGGGGAGAAGCTTTCTTT. It translates to CASSFDRGEAFF.

The V gene is TRBV13, the J gene TRBJ2-6; perhaps TRBD2 as D (5 bases). The germline gives CDR1 PRHDT, CDR2 FYEKMQ (reference sequence). Trimming stripped 2 bases from V and 1 base from J, with 6 bases between. The length of the CDR3 is 15 residues. CDR3 loop: CASSLRGSGANVLTF. Here the CDR3 DNA reads TGTGCCAGCAGCTTAAGAGGGTCTGGGGCCAACGTCCTGACTTTC.

Here the CDR3 reads CAISDSGFNEQFF. CDR3 nucleotides: TGTGCCATCAGTGATTCGGGGTTCAATGAGCAGTTCTTC. V is TRBV10-3 and J is TRBJ2-1, with D possibly being TRBD2 (5 bases). V lost 3 bases and J lost 6, with 9 bases in between. The CDR3 is 13 residues long. Germline V gene lookup returns CDR1 ENHRY and CDR2 SYGVKD.

This chain uses TRBV6-2 or TRBV6-3 with TRBJ2-1; no clear D gene. The CDR3 runs 12 residues. The germline V gene has CDR1 MNHEY and CDR2 SVGEGT. V was shortened by 0 bases and J by 7 bases, with 4 bases between the two germline ends. CDR3 region: CASSYSTNEQFF. CDR3 DNA sequence: TGTGCCAGCAGTTACTCTACTAATGAGCAGTTCTTC.

The CDR3 is CASSFGSSYNEQFF. DNA for the CDR3: TGTGCCAGCAGCTTCGGGTCCTCTTACAATGAGCAGTTCTTC. The chain recombines TRBV11-2 with TRBJ2-1, with D unclear. Trimming shortened V by 3 bases and J by 4 bases, and 10 bases separated the two germline ends. The germline CDR1 and CDR2 sequences are SGHAT and FQNNGV. The CDR3 contains 14 residues.

The chain links TRBV28 to TRBJ2-7; 7 bases fit TRBD2. The ends lost 4 bases at V and 6 bases at J; junction bases unmatched: 9. The CDR3 has 14 amino acids. CDR1 MDHEN and CDR2 SYDVKM come from the germline V gene. The CDR3 region has the DNA TGTGCCAGCAGTTCCCGGGACTACCTTCTCGAGCAGTACTTC. Protein product: CASSSRDYLLEQYF.

The V call is TRBV5-1, the J call TRBJ2-7; the D is unclear. The CDR3 runs 13 residues. V was trimmed by 0 bases and J by 3 bases, leaving 7 bases between them. CDR1 and CDR2 from the germline V gene are SGHRS and YFSETQ. CDR3 nucleotide sequence: TGCGCCAGCAGCTTGGCCCCAGACTACGAGCAGTACTTC. Protein: CASSLAPDYEQYF.

The CDR3 nucleotides read TGTGCCAGTAGTATCGGAGGGACAGGGACTCAGCCCCAGCATTTT. Translation: CASSIGGTGTQPQHF. The J gene is TRBJ1-5, the V gene TRBV19; 9 nucleotides agree with TRBD1. The CDR3 extends over 15 amino acids. V lost 3 bases, J lost 6 bases, and 6 bases stayed unmatched. CDR1 is LNHDA and CDR2 is SQIVND in the germline V gene (reference sequence).